The 25 T cell receptor beta chains given below trace back to one sample, sequenced in a study of shared clonotypes between healthy human individuals. Here immunoSEQ multiplex PCR was the method, and the copy in TCRdb shows in-frame clones only, minus some. The sample shows some 1,100,000 clones, more than 75% of them seen only once. The sample was memory CD4+ T cells from PBMCs. Stated subset: CD45RA-negative fraction. Receptors were obtained from a man between 18 and 35 years old in good health. Some clones in this sample may be carry-over from other donors' samples.

In this sample, this clone turned up many times. At the DNA level, this CDR3 is encoded by other sequences in the same sample as well. V gene TRBV5-4 combines with J gene TRBJ1-1; maybe TRBD1 (5 bases). The CDR3 is made up of 14 amino acids. V was trimmed by 1 base and J by 1 base, leaving 8 bases between them. CDR1 is SGHNT, CDR2 YYREEE, per germline (reference sequence). Here the CDR3 reads CASSLPGQNTEAFF. CDR3 coding DNA: TGTGCCAGCAGCTTGCCCGGACAGAACACTGAAGCTTTCTTT.

The V and J genes are TRBV5-1 and TRBJ2-5, with 8 positions matching TRBD1. Germline V gene sequence: CDR1 SGHRS, CDR2 YFSETQ. This CDR3 has 16 residues. V was clipped by 4 bases and J by 5 bases; unmatched bases: 13. The CDR3 region is CASSQRPGQVMETQYF. In DNA form, the CDR3 reads TGCGCCAGCAGCCAAAGACCGGGACAGGTGATGGAGACCCAGTACTTC.

J is TRBJ1-5 and V is TRBV28; maybe TRBD1 (5 bases). The CDR3 runs to 15 residues. Germline CDR1 is MDHEN and CDR2 is SYDVKM. V was shortened by 5 bases and J by 6 bases, with 17 bases between the two germline ends. For the CDR3, the DNA is TGTGCCAGCAGTGGGGGGTCGGGTCTTACTCAGCCCCAGCATTTT. Translated, it gives CASSGGSGLTQPQHF.

CDR3 sequence: CASSLNPGSNTEAFF. The CDR3 coding sequence is TGTGCCAGCAGCTTAAATCCCGGCTCGAACACTGAAGCTTTCTTT. This chain uses TRBV7-3 with TRBJ1-1; no firm D call. Trimming cost V 1 base and J 1 base, with 10 bases left between them. The CDR3 is made up of 15 amino acids. Germline CDR1 and CDR2: SGHTA and FQGTGA.

The chain joins TRBV9 to TRBJ2-3; TRBD1 might be the D (6 bases). In germline, CDR1 is SGDLS, CDR2 YYNGEE. There are 13 residues in the CDR3. Trimming shortened V by 4 bases and J by 5 bases, and 11 bases separated the two germline ends. The DNA for the CDR3 is TGTGCCAGCAGCACCCGGGACAAAGATACGCAGTATTTT. Translated, it gives CASSTRDKDTQYF.

The chain uses TRBV7-9 and TRBJ2-2, with a possible D match to TRBD1 (5 bases). V shed 2 bases and J shed 7 bases, with 8 bases lying between them. Per germline, CDR1 SEHNR and CDR2 FQNEAQ (reference sequence). The CDR3 sequence is 13 residues long. This CDR3 is CASSLLDNGELFF. The DNA of the CDR3 is TGTGCCAGCAGCTTATTGGACAACGGGGAGCTGTTTTTT.

For this clone: In the same sample, other DNA sequences code for this CDR3. The chain recombines TRBV5-4 with TRBJ2-6; unclear D gene. The germline CDR1 and CDR2 sequences are SGHNT and YYREEE (reference sequence). V shed 7 bases and J shed 4 bases, with 9 bases lying between them. CDR3 length: 13 residues. CDR3 loop: CASSLSGANVLTF. In DNA form, the CDR3 reads TGTGCCAGCTCACTATCCGGGGCCAACGTCCTGACTTTC.

The genes are TRBV4-3 and TRBJ1-6; D call uncertain. The CDR3 sequence is 15 residues long. Per germline, CDR1 LGHNA and CDR2 YSLEER. V was shortened by 1 base and J by 4 bases, with 8 bases between the two germline ends. Written as DNA, the CDR3 is TGCGCCAGCAGCCAAGGATCCCTATATAATTCACCCCTCCACTTT. Translated: CASSQGSLYNSPLHF.

This clone was seen once. V is TRBV10-3 and J is TRBJ2-1; 11 bases line up with TRBD2. The CDR3 is made up of 15 amino acids. The V segment lost 6 bases and the J segment 2 bases; nucleotides outside the gene matches: 3. CDR1 is ENHRY, CDR2 SYGVKD, per germline. Written as DNA, the CDR3 is TGTGCCATCAGCCCGACTAGCGGGGCCTACAATGAGCAGTTCTTC. Protein product: CAISPTSGAYNEQFF.

The sample holds many counts of this clone. This chain connects TRBV14 to TRBJ2-2; D not resolved. Germline V gene data show CDR1 as SGHDN and CDR2 as FVKESK. Trimming removed 4 bases at V and 6 bases at J, with 15 bases between. The CDR3 runs 15 residues. CDR3 residues: CASSPLHRGPGELFF. The CDR3 DNA sequence: TGTGCCAGCAGCCCACTGCATCGTGGCCCCGGGGAGCTGTTTTTT. Full variable domain (remainder filled in from reference TRBV14 and TRBJ2-2): EAGVTQFPSHSVIEKGQTVTLRCDPISGHDNLYWYRRVMGKEIKFLLHFVKESKQDESGMPNNRFLAERTGGTYSTLKVQPAELEDSGVYFCASSPLHRGPGELFFGEGSRLTVL.

This clone was recorded many times. Different DNA sequences within this sample yield the same CDR3. The chain recombines TRBV7-2 with TRBJ2-7, with 12 bases matching TRBD2. Germline assignment: CDR1 SGHTA and CDR2 FQGNSA. With 4 bases clipped from V and 1 base from J, the junction kept 2 bases outside the gene matches. The CDR3 runs to 15 residues. DNA of the CDR3: TGTGCCAGCAGCTCCACTAGCGGGAGGTCCTACGAGCAGTACTTC. As protein: CASSSTSGRSYEQYF.

This chain links TRBV5-1 with TRBJ2-5; 11 bases are a match to TRBD2. This CDR3 has 16 amino acids. The J segment lost 0 bases and the V segment lost 0 bases, leaving 1 base of the junction unmatched. In germline, CDR1 is SGHRS, CDR2 YFSETQ. The CDR3 DNA sequence: TGCGCCAGCAGCTTGGGGACTAGCGGGTACCAAGAGACCCAGTACTTC. Residues: CASSLGTSGYQETQYF.

This clone came up once. This chain connects TRBV7-6 to TRBJ2-7; D may be TRBD1 (5 bases). The V gene lost 5 bases and the J gene lost 5 bases, with 7 bases spanning the gap. Germline CDR1 is SGHVS and CDR2 is FNYEAQ. The CDR3 runs to 11 residues. CDR3 region: CASSPGNEQYF. For the CDR3, the DNA is TGTGCCAGCAGCCCAGGGAACGAGCAGTACTTC.

The rearrangement uses TRBV2 and TRBJ2-1; 13 positions match TRBD2. This CDR3 has 14 amino acids. V trimming: 7 bases; J trimming: 8 bases; junction bases outside the gene matches: 5. Germline V gives CDR1 SNHLY, CDR2 FYNNEI. CDR3 coding DNA: TGTGCCAGCAAACTAGCGGGAGGGGCCGATGAGCAGTTCTTC. Protein product: CASKLAGGADEQFF.

The chain uses TRBV7-3 and TRBJ2-7; TRBD1 matches at 9 bases. CDR1 and CDR2 (germline): SGHTA, FQGTGA. This CDR3 has 15 amino acids. The trim removed 5 bases at V and 6 bases at J, leaving 11 bases unmatched. This CDR3 is CASSPTGGPRAEQYF. CDR3 bases: TGTGCCAGCAGCCCTACAGGGGGCCCCCGAGCCGAGCAGTACTTC. Full variable domain (remainder filled in from reference TRBV7-3 and TRBJ2-7): GAGVSQTPSNKVTEKGKYVELRCDPISGHTALYWYRQSLGQGPEFLIYFQGTGAADDSGLPNDRFFAVRPEGSVSTLKIQRTERGDSAVYLCASSPTGGPRAEQYFGPGTRLTVT.

The rearrangement links TRBV7-9 to TRBJ1-1; TRBD1 might be the D (5 bases). V shed 1 base and J shed 5 bases, with 8 bases lying between them. CDR3 length: 13 amino acids. Germline assignment: CDR1 SEHNR and CDR2 FQNEAQ (reference sequence). CDR3 bases: TGTGCCAGCAGCTTAGGACAGAAGACTGAAGCTTTCTTT. Translating gives CASSLGQKTEAFF. The entire variable domain, with the rest obtained from reference TRBV7-9 and TRBJ1-1, is as follows: DTGVSQNPRHKITKRGQNVTFRCDPISEHNRLYWYRQTLGQGPEFLTYFQNEAQLEKSRLLSDRFSAERPKGSFSTLEIQRTEQGDSAMYLCASSLGQKTEAFFGQGTRLTVV.

This clone turned up a few times. The rearrangement joins TRBV6-1 to TRBJ1-2, with 7 bases that match TRBD1. This CDR3 is built from 14 residues. The J segment lost 10 bases and the V segment lost 6 bases, leaving 14 bases of the junction unmatched. Per germline, CDR1 MNHNS and CDR2 SASEGT. The CDR3 spells CASSGTANARDYTF. CDR3 sequence (DNA): TGTGCCAGCAGCGGGACAGCAAATGCTCGAGACTACACCTTC.

This clone was seen at least ten times. The chain couples TRBV5-1 to TRBJ1-1; D perhaps matches TRBD1 (6 bases). V dropped 1 base and J dropped 5 bases, with 15 bases sitting between them. The CDR3 sequence is 15 residues long. Germline assignment: CDR1 SGHRS and CDR2 YFSETQ. The CDR3 sequence: CASSLTWGAVTEAFF. CDR3 DNA: TGCGCCAGCAGCTTGACGTGGGGGGCGGTTACTGAAGCTTTCTTT.

Worth noting for this clone: Other DNA sequences in this sample translate to the same CDR3. The chain combines TRBV29-1 with TRBJ2-5; D might be TRBD2 (5 bases). V lost 4 bases and J 5 bases, leaving 5 bases between the germline ends. CDR3 length: 10 amino acids. Germline CDR1 is SQVTM and CDR2 is ANQGSEA. The CDR3 reads CSVGRETQYF. CDR3 DNA: TGCAGCGTTGGGAGGGAGACCCAGTACTTC.

Here the CDR3 DNA reads TGTGCCAGCAGTGAAGTGGCCAGGGGACCCTACGAGCAGTACTTC. Translation gives CASSEVARGPYEQYF. The rearrangement uses TRBV6-1 and TRBJ2-7; tentatively, D is TRBD1 (6 bases). The CDR3 is 15 amino acids. Trimming stripped 1 base from V and 2 bases from J, with 12 bases between. Germline values: CDR1 MNHNS, CDR2 SASEGT.

CDR3 region: CSVEDWEMGYGYTF. The CDR3 coding sequence is TGCAGCGTTGAAGATTGGGAGATGGGCTATGGCTACACCTTC. The chain uses TRBV29-1 and TRBJ1-2; D not certain. V was pared by 0 bases and J by 4 bases, with 12 bases between. Germline V lookup: CDR1 SQVTM, CDR2 ANQGSEA. The CDR3 is 14 amino acids. Based on the CDR3 plus reference TRBV29-1 and TRBJ1-2, the full variable domain is SAVISQKPSRDICQRGTSLTIQCQVDSQVTMMFWYRQQPGQSLTLIATANQGSEATYESGFVIDKFPISRPNLTFSTLTVSNMSPEDSSIYLCSVEDWEMGYGYTFGSGTRLTVV.

The CDR3: CASRSRTDQETQYF. DNA of the CDR3: TGTGCCAGCAGGAGCCGGACAGACCAAGAGACCCAGTACTTC. This chain uses TRBV25-1 with TRBJ2-5, with D possibly being TRBD1 (6 bases). Trimming left V 6 bases short and J 0 bases short, with 11 bases between. This CDR3 has 14 amino acids. Germline V gene data show CDR1 as MGHDK and CDR2 as SYGVNS. The full variable domain, with the rest looked up from reference TRBV25-1 and TRBJ2-5, is EADIYQTPRYLVIGTGKKITLECSQTMGHDKMYWYQQDPGMELHLIHYSYGVNSTEKGDLSSESTVSRIRTEHFPLTLESARPSHTSQYLCASRSRTDQETQYFGPGTRLLVL.

CDR3 loop: CASSYSGVNQPQHF. The CDR3 DNA sequence: TGTGCCAGCAGTTACTCCGGGGTGAATCAGCCCCAGCATTTT. The gene calls are TRBV6-5 and TRBJ1-5; no clear D. Germline V CDR1 and CDR2: MNHEY, SVGAGI. V shed 0 bases and J shed 4 bases, with 7 bases lying between them. This CDR3 is built from 14 residues.

V and J are TRBV5-1 and TRBJ2-1, with D tentatively TRBD2 (5 bases). CDR1 and CDR2 from the germline V gene are SGHRS and YFSETQ. V shed 1 base and J shed 4 bases, with 12 bases lying between them. The length of the CDR3 is 15 residues. Here the CDR3 reads CASSLRSGTYNEQFF. The CDR3 DNA reads as TGCGCCAGCAGCTTGAGGAGCGGTACTTACAATGAGCAGTTCTTC.

The chain joins TRBV2 to TRBJ1-2; the match to TRBD1 covers 10 bases. The germline CDR1 and CDR2 sequences are SNHLY and FYNNEI. The ends lost 2 bases at V and 7 bases at J; junction bases unmatched: 7. The CDR3 is made up of 15 amino acids. The CDR3 spells CASSERGQGTGGYTF. The CDR3 DNA reads as TGTGCCAGCAGTGAAAGGGGACAGGGGACGGGTGGCTACACCTTC.